This entry lists 22 T cell receptor beta chains sequenced from one sample in a study of long-term antiretroviral therapy in people with HIV. Sequencing used immunoSEQ v3.0 at survey level. The protocol was immunoSEQ multiplex PCR, while the TCRdb copy is restricted to in-frame clones and leaves out a portion. The table has roughly 20,000 clones, less than 85% seen once. Source: unsorted PBMCs, taken 0.2 years after starting antiretroviral therapy. All receptors come from a woman between 35 and 50 years old with HIV.

The genes are TRBV5-1 and TRBJ1-2; TRBD1 matches 8 bases. Losses at the gene ends were 4 bases for V and 3 bases for J; bases not matched to a gene: 2. Per the germline V gene, CDR1 is SGHRS and CDR2 is YFSETQ. CDR3 length: 13 amino acids. The CDR3: CASSPGQDYGYTF. The CDR3 DNA reads TGCGCCAGCAGCCCGGGACAGGACTATGGCTACACCTTC.

V usage is TRBV2 and J usage is TRBJ1-2; D is ambiguous. This CDR3 region has 14 residues. Germline CDR1 SNHLY, CDR2 FYNNEI. Trimming removed 2 bases from V and 5 bases from J, with 12 bases in between. Here the CDR3 reads CASSESGDGYGYTF. CDR3 bases: TGTGCCAGCAGTGAAAGTGGAGACGGGTATGGCTACACCTTC.

This clone showed up just once. The chain links TRBV19 to TRBJ2-5, with D perhaps given as TRBD1 or TRBD2 (6 bases each). The CDR3 has 14 amino acids. The V end was cut by 3 bases, the J end by 5 bases, with 13 bases between. Germline V gene sequence: CDR1 LNHDA, CDR2 SQIVND (reference sequence). The CDR3 protein is CASSIVGGRETQYF. The CDR3 region has the DNA TGTGCCAGTAGTATCGTGGGGGGCCGGGAGACCCAGTACTTC.

V gene TRBV6-5 combines with J gene TRBJ2-1; 8 nucleotides match TRBD2. The J segment lost 7 bases and the V segment lost 6 bases, leaving 8 bases of the junction unmatched. The germline V gene encodes CDR1 MNHEY and CDR2 SVGAGI. The CDR3 spans 14 residues. CDR3 bases: TGTGCCAGCAGCCCGACATTAGCGGGAAATGAGCAGTTCTTC. Protein sequence: CASSPTLAGNEQFF.

This clone appeared a single time. This chain links TRBV5-1 with TRBJ2-7; 8 bases match TRBD1. The CDR3 runs to 15 residues. Germline loops: CDR1 SGHRS, CDR2 YFSETQ. After removal of 3 bases from V and 3 bases from J, the junction contained 8 bases not matched to a gene. The CDR3 reads CASSSWTGIGYEQYF. The CDR3 nucleotides are TGCGCCAGCAGCTCCTGGACAGGGATAGGCTACGAGCAGTACTTC.

The rearrangement links TRBV5-4 to TRBJ1-3; a possible D gene is TRBD1 (6 bases). Trimming stripped 4 bases from V and 8 bases from J, with 16 bases between. The CDR3 sequence is 14 residues long. The germline V gene encodes CDR1 SGHNT and CDR2 YYREEE (reference sequence). Here the CDR3 reads CASSPQTGSDTIYF. CDR3 nucleotide sequence: TGTGCCAGCAGCCCACAGACAGGTAGCGACACCATATATTTT.

The rearrangement joins TRBV23-1 to TRBJ1-5; D remains unclear. TRBV23-1 is sorted into the ORF group, with uncertain function. The CDR3 extends over 12 amino acids. V lost 0 bases and J lost 6, with 3 bases in between. The CDR3 DNA sequence: TGCGCCAGCAGTCAATCGATTCAGCCCCAGCATTTT. Amino acid sequence: CASSQSIQPQHF.

The gene calls are TRBV19 and TRBJ2-7, with D possibly TRBD2 on 5 matching bases. V gave up 0 bases and J gave up 2 bases, with 5 bases separating them. The germline gives CDR1 LNHDA, CDR2 SQIVND (reference sequence). This CDR3 comprises 13 residues. CDR3 sequence reads: CASSIELAYEQYF. The CDR3 coding sequence is TGTGCCAGTAGTATAGAACTAGCCTACGAGCAGTACTTC.

The chain links TRBV5-4 to TRBJ1-1; 10 bases match TRBD1. Germline loops: CDR1 SGHNT, CDR2 YYREEE (reference sequence). V lost 6 bases and J lost 4; bases outside the gene matches: 9. CDR3 size: 15 residues. CDR3: CASTFRTGGGTEAFF. For the CDR3, the DNA is TGTGCCAGCACCTTTCGGACAGGGGGAGGCACTGAAGCTTTCTTT.

The gene calls are TRBV7-9 and TRBJ2-5; D is possibly TRBD2 (6 bases). This CDR3 is built from 15 residues. Germline V lookup: CDR1 SEHNR, CDR2 FQNEAQ (reference sequence). Trimming cost V 6 bases and J 4 bases, with 18 bases left between them. The DNA of the CDR3 is TGTGCCAGCAGGCGGGATGAGGGGCGGGGAGAGACCCAGTACTTC. This translates into CASRRDEGRGETQYF.

This chain joins TRBV27 and TRBJ2-7; maybe TRBD1 (5 bases). The CDR3 consists of 13 residues. V was trimmed by 2 bases and J by 6 bases, leaving 11 bases between them. Per the germline V gene, CDR1 is MNHEY and CDR2 is SMNVEV (reference sequence). The CDR3: CASSLQGYGEQYF. The CDR3 coding sequence is TGTGCCAGCAGTTTACAGGGTTACGGCGAGCAGTACTTC.

This clone has more than one count but fewer than ten. CDR3 protein: CASSYGNEQFF. CDR3 DNA sequence: TGTGCCAGCAGTTACGGGAATGAGCAGTTCTTC. The V and J genes are TRBV6-5 and TRBJ2-1; D gene unclear. V was trimmed by 2 bases and J by 7 bases, leaving 3 bases between them. Germline CDR1 and CDR2: MNHEY and SVGAGI. CDR3 length equals 11 residues.

This chain links TRBV6-5 with TRBJ1-2, with 8 bases that match TRBD1. Trimming took 5 bases from V and 7 from J; bases not matched to a gene: 6. CDR3 length: 13 amino acids. Germline V gene sequence: CDR1 MNHEY, CDR2 SVGAGI. The CDR3 reads CASSADRGFGYTF. CDR3 coding DNA: TGTGCCAGCAGTGCAGACAGGGGATTTGGCTACACCTTC.

The rearrangement uses TRBV5-6 and TRBJ1-2; possibly TRBD1 for D (6 bases). With 5 bases removed from V and 8 bases from J, the gap between germline ends came to 19 bases. Germline V lookup: CDR1 SGHDT, CDR2 YYEEEE. The CDR3 is 14 amino acids. For the CDR3, the DNA is TGTGCCAGCAGTACAGGGCCCAACATTCTGGGCTACACCTTC. This encodes CASSTGPNILGYTF.

The V and J genes are TRBV11-3 and TRBJ2-6; D remains ambiguous. The V gene's germline CDR1 is SGHNT and CDR2 YENEEA. V was cut by 5 bases and J by 0 bases, with 5 bases left in between. CDR3 length: 14 amino acids. The CDR3 loop reads CASSRPSGANVLTF. The CDR3 DNA reads TGTGCCAGCAGCCGTCCCTCTGGGGCCAACGTCCTGACTTTC.

The CDR3 DNA follows: TGTGCCTGGAGTAACGGCAGGGATGGACCCCAGCCCCAGCATTTT. Protein sequence: CAWSNGRDGPQPQHF. V gene TRBV30 combines with J gene TRBJ1-5; D is perhaps TRBD1 (5 bases). Germline CDR1 GTSNPN, CDR2 SVGIG (reference sequence). V gave up 2 bases and J gave up 7 bases, with 18 bases separating them. This CDR3 comprises 15 residues.

The rearrangement joins TRBV4-1 to TRBJ2-7; 11 bases are a match to TRBD2. The length of the CDR3 is 15 residues. The V gene end was trimmed by 4 bases and the J gene end by 5 bases; junction bases not matched to a gene: 7. Per germline, CDR1 MGHRA and CDR2 YSYEKL. The CDR3 DNA is TGCGCCAGCAGCCGAGTACTAGCGGGAGTCGACGAGCAGTACTTC. As protein: CASSRVLAGVDEQYF.

This clone was detected only a few times. This rearrangement joins TRBV30 to TRBJ2-2, with TRBD2 identical over 13 bases. The CDR3 runs to 15 residues. Per germline, CDR1 GTSNPN and CDR2 SVGIG (reference sequence). V was clipped by 1 base and J by 7 bases; unmatched bases: 3. CDR3 sequence (DNA): TGTGCCTGGAGTGGTCGGACTAGCGGGAGCGGGGAGCTGTTTTTT. Its protein product is CAWSGRTSGSGELFF.

The chain uses TRBV5-1 and TRBJ2-7; a weak D match, TRBD1 (6 bases). The CDR3 spans 12 residues. With 3 bases removed from V and 6 bases from J, the gap between germline ends came to 10 bases. CDR1 is SGHRS, CDR2 YFSETQ, per germline. DNA of the CDR3: TGCGCCAGCAGCTCCGGACAGCTCGAGCAGTACTTC. This translates into CASSSGQLEQYF.

The chain has TRBV19 and TRBJ1-5; a weak D match, TRBD1 (5 bases). The CDR3 loop spans 17 amino acids. Trimming pared 5 bases from V and 7 bases from J, leaving 24 bases between. Germline lookup yields CDR1 LNHDA and CDR2 SQIVND (reference sequence). The CDR3 reads CASSLRDLQPPIQPQHF. The CDR3 DNA follows: TGTGCCAGTAGTCTCCGGGACCTCCAACCCCCCATCCAGCCCCAGCATTTT.

There are a few counts of this clone. The chain links TRBV7-8 to TRBJ2-7; D not resolved. The germline V and J ends were trimmed by 0 bases and 1 base, with 7 bases remaining between them. The CDR3 has 14 amino acids. Germline V gene data show CDR1 as SGHVS and CDR2 as FQNEAQ. The CDR3 region has the DNA TGTGCCAGCAGCTTAGCGGTTCAGTCCTACGAGCAGTACTTC. It codes for CASSLAVQSYEQYF.

J is TRBJ2-7 and V is TRBV9; D possibly matches TRBD1 or TRBD2 (5 bases each). Trimming removed 5 bases from V and 4 bases from J, with 19 bases in between. Germline V gene sequence: CDR1 SGDLS, CDR2 YYNGEE. There are 15 residues in the CDR3. CDR3 coding DNA: TGTGCCAGCAGTGTTGGGGGAAGCTCTGATTACGAGCAGTACTTC. This encodes CASSVGGSSDYEQYF. The full variable domain, rest sourced from reference TRBV9 and TRBJ2-7, is DSGVTQTPKHLITATGQRVTLRCSPRSGDLSVYWYQQSLDQGLQFLIQYYNGEERAKGNILERFSAQQFPDLHSELNLSSLELGDSALYFCASSVGGSSDYEQYFGPGTRLTVT.